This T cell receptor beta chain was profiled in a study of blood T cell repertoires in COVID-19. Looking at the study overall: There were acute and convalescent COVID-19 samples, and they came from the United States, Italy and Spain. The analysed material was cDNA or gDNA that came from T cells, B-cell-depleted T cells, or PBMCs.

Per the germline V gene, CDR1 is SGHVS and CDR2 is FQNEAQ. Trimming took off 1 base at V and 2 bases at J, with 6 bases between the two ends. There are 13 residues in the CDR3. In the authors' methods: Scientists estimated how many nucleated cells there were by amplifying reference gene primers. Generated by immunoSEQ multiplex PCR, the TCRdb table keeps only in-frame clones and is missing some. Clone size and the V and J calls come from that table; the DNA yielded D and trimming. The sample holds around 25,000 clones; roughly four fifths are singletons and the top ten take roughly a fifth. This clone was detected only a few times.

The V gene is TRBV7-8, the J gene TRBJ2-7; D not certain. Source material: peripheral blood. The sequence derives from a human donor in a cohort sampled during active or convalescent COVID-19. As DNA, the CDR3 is TGTGCCAGCAGCTTAGTGGCCACCTACGAGCAGTACTTC. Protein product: CASSLVATYEQYF.